The rows below give T cell receptor beta chains drawn from one sample of a study of breast tumors, draining lymph nodes, adjacent tissues. TCRdb ran MiXCR on the multiplex PCR reads and lists one entry per CDR3 protein. The sample carries about 100,000 distinct CDR3 sequences, 21% recorded once. The sample taken for sequencing was axillary lymph node tissue. The source of these receptors is a female donor with breast cancer. Some clones in this sample may be carry-over from other donors' samples. CDR3s include the opening cysteine and the closing phenylalanine or tryptophan.

v_gene: TRBV4-1; j_gene: TRBJ2-7; CDR3aa: CASSRGTLYEQYF
v_gene: TRBV7-9; j_gene: TRBJ1-2; CDR3aa: CASSLVGKPSYGYTF
v_gene: TRBV2; j_gene: TRBJ1-5; CDR3aa: CASSADRGGGQPQHF
v_gene: TRBV20-1; j_gene: TRBJ1-1; CDR3aa: CSARPRYGTGGFVAFF
v_gene: TRBV24-1; j_gene: TRBJ2-5; CDR3aa: CATSTGVGETQYF
v_gene: TRBV5-5; j_gene: TRBJ2-2; CDR3aa: CASSSLGHYTGELFF
v_gene: TRBV19; j_gene: TRBJ2-3; CDR3aa: CASSTLRGDTQYF
v_gene: TRBV20-1; j_gene: TRBJ2-7; CDR3aa: CSASGHRNYEQYF
v_gene: TRBV7-3; j_gene: TRBJ2-3; CDR3aa: CASSLLSSTDTQYF
v_gene: TRBV12-2; j_gene: TRBJ2-5; CDR3aa: CASRPHTGEEGETQYF
v_gene: TRBV3-1; j_gene: TRBJ2-7; CDR3aa: CASSPVRASGVNYEQYF
v_gene: TRBV10-3; j_gene: TRBJ1-2; CDR3aa: CAISELAGTGGPTYGYTF
v_gene: TRBV6-5; j_gene: TRBJ1-1; CDR3aa: CASSYGGNTEAFF
v_gene: TRBV24-1; j_gene: TRBJ1-1; CDR3aa: CATSDGDQRSAFF
v_gene: TRBV7-8; j_gene: TRBJ2-3; CDR3aa: CASSLLTGSGTDTQYF
v_gene: TRBV24-1; j_gene: TRBJ2-7; CDR3aa: CATSEAESYEQYF
v_gene: TRBV19; j_gene: TRBJ2-3; CDR3aa: CASSIASGRAYTDTQYF
v_gene: TRBV9; j_gene: TRBJ2-5; CDR3aa: CASSAGQGGQETQYF
v_gene: TRBV28; j_gene: TRBJ2-7; CDR3aa: CASSLLAGVYEQYF
v_gene: TRBV5-6; j_gene: TRBJ2-7; CDR3aa: CASKREGQLLSEQYF
v_gene: TRBV19; j_gene: TRBJ1-5; CDR3aa: CASSMNRNQPQHF
v_gene: TRBV19; j_gene: TRBJ2-6; CDR3aa: CASMSWTGANVLTF
v_gene: TRBV9; j_gene: TRBJ2-1; CDR3aa: CASSVRADSYNEQFF
v_gene: TRBV20-1; j_gene: TRBJ2-6; CDR3aa: CSAGDGDPGANVLTF
v_gene: TRBV11-3; j_gene: TRBJ1-6; CDR3aa: CASSFNRDSPLHF
v_gene: TRBV30; j_gene: TRBJ2-5; CDR3aa: CAWSVRGRGRVETQYF